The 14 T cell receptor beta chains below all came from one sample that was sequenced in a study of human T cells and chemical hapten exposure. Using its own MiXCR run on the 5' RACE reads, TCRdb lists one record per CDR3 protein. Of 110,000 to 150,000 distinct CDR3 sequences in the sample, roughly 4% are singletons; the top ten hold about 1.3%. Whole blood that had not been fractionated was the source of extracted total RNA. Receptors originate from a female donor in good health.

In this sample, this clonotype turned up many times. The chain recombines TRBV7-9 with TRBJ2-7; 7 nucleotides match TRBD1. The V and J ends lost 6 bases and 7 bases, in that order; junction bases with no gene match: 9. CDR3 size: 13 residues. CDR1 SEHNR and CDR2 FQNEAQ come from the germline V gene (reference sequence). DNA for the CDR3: TGTGCCAGCAGAAGCGACAGGGTCCGTGAGCAGTACTTC. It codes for CASRSDRVREQYF.

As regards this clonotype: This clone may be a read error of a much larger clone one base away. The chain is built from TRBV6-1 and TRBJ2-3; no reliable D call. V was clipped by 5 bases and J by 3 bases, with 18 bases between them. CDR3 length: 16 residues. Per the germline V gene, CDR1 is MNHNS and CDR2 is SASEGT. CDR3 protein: CASSPQRRVVTDTQYF. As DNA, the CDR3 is TGTGCCAGCAGTCCCCAGCGACGAGTGGTGACAGATACGCAGTATTTT.

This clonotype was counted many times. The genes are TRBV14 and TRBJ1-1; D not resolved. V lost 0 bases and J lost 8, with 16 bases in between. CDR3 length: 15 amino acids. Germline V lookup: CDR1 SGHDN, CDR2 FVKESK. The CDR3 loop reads CASSQDWGGQPEAFF. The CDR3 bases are TGTGCCAGCAGCCAAGATTGGGGTGGGCAGCCAGAAGCTTTCTTT.

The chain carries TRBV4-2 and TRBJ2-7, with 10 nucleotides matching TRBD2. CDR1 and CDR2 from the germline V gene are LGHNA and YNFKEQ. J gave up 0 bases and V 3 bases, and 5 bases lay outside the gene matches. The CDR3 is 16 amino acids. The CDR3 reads CASSQGSGGPSYEQYF. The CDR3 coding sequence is TGTGCCAGCAGCCAGGGTAGCGGGGGGCCCTCCTACGAGCAGTACTTC.

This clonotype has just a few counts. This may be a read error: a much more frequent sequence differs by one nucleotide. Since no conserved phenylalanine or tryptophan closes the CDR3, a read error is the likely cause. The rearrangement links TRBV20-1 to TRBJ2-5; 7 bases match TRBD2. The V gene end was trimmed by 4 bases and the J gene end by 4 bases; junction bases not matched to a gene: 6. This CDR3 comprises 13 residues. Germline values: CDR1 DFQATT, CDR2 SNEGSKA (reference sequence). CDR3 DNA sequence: TGCAGTGCTATCTGGGGGGGGGGAGAGACCCAGTACGTC. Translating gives CSAIWGGGETQYV.

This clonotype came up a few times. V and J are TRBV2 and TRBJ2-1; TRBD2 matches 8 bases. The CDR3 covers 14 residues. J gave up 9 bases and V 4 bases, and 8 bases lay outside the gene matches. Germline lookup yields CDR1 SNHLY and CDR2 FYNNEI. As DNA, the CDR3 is TGTGCCAGCAGTGTCTTGCGGGGGGTGACTGAGCAGTTCTTC. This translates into CASSVLRGVTEQFF.

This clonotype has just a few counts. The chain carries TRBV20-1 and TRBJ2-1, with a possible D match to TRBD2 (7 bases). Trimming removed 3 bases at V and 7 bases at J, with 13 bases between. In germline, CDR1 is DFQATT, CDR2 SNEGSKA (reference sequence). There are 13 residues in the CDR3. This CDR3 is CSASGGPRNEQFF. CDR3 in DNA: TGCAGTGCTAGCGGGGGGCCCCGAAATGAGCAGTTCTTC.

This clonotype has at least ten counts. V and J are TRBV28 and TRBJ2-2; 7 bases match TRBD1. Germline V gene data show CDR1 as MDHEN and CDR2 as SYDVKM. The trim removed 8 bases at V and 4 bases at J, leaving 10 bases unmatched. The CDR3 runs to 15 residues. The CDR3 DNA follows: TGTGCCAGCGCAGAAGGGGGCCGTGTCACCGGGGAGCTGTTTTTT. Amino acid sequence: CASAEGGRVTGELFF.

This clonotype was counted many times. The DNA for the CDR3 is TGTGCCAGCAGGAGAGGAGCCACCGGGGAGCTGTTTTTT. It encodes CASRRGATGELFF. The chain is built from TRBV12-3 or TRBV12-4 and TRBJ2-2; D remains unclear. Trimming removed 6 bases from V and 4 bases from J, with 9 bases in between. CDR3 length equals 13 residues.

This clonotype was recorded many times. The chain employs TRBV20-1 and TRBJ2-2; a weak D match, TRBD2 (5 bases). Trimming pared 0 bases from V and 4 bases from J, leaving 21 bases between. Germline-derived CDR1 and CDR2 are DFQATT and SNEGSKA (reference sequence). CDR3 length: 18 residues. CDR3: CSARDRVIGGIGTGELFF. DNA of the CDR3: TGCAGTGCTAGAGATCGTGTTATAGGAGGAATTGGCACCGGGGAGCTGTTTTTT.

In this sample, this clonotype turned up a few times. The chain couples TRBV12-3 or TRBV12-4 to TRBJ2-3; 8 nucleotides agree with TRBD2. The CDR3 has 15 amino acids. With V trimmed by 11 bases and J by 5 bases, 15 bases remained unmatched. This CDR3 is CAQPPGGGREDTQYF. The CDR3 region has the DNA TGTGCCCAACCTCCGGGAGGGGGAAGGGAAGATACGCAGTATTTT.

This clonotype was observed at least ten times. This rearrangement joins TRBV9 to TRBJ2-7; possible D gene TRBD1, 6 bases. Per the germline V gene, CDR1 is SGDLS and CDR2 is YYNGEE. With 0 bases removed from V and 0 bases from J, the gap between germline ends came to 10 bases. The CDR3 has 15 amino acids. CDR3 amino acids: CASSVGPGASYEQYF. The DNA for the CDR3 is TGTGCCAGCAGCGTAGGGCCAGGGGCCTCCTACGAGCAGTACTTC.

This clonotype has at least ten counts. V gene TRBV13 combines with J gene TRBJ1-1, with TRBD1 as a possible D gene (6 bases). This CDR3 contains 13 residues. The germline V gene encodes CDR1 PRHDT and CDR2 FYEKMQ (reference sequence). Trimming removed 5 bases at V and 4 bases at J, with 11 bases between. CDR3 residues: CASSHKGGTEAFF. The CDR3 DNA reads TGTGCCAGCAGCCACAAGGGGGGCACTGAAGCTTTCTTT. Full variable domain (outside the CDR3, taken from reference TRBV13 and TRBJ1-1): AAGVIQSPRHLIKEKRETATLKCYPIPRHDTVYWYQQGPGQDPQFLISFYEKMQSDKGSIPDRFSAQQFSDYHSELNMSSLELGDSALYFCASSHKGGTEAFFGQGTRLTVV.

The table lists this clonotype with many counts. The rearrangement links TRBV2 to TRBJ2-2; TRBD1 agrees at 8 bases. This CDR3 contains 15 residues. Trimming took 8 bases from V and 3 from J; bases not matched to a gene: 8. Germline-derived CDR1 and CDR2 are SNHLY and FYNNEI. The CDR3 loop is CASRTGTGDTGELFF. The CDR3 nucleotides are TGTGCCAGCCGGACCGGGACAGGAGACACCGGGGAGCTGTTTTTT.